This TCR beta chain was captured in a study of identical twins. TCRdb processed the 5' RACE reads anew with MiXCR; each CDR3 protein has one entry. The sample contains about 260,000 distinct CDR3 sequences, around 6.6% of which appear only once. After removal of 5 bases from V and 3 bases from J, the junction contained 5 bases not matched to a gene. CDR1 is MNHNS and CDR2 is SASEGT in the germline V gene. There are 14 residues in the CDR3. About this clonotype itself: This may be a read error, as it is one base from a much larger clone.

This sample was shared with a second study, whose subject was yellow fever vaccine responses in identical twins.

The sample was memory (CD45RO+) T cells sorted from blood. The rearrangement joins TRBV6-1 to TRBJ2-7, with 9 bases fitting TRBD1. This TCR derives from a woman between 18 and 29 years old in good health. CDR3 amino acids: CASSRQGVNYEQYF. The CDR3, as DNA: TGTGCCAGCAGTAGACAGGGGGTGAACTACGAGCAGTACTTC.